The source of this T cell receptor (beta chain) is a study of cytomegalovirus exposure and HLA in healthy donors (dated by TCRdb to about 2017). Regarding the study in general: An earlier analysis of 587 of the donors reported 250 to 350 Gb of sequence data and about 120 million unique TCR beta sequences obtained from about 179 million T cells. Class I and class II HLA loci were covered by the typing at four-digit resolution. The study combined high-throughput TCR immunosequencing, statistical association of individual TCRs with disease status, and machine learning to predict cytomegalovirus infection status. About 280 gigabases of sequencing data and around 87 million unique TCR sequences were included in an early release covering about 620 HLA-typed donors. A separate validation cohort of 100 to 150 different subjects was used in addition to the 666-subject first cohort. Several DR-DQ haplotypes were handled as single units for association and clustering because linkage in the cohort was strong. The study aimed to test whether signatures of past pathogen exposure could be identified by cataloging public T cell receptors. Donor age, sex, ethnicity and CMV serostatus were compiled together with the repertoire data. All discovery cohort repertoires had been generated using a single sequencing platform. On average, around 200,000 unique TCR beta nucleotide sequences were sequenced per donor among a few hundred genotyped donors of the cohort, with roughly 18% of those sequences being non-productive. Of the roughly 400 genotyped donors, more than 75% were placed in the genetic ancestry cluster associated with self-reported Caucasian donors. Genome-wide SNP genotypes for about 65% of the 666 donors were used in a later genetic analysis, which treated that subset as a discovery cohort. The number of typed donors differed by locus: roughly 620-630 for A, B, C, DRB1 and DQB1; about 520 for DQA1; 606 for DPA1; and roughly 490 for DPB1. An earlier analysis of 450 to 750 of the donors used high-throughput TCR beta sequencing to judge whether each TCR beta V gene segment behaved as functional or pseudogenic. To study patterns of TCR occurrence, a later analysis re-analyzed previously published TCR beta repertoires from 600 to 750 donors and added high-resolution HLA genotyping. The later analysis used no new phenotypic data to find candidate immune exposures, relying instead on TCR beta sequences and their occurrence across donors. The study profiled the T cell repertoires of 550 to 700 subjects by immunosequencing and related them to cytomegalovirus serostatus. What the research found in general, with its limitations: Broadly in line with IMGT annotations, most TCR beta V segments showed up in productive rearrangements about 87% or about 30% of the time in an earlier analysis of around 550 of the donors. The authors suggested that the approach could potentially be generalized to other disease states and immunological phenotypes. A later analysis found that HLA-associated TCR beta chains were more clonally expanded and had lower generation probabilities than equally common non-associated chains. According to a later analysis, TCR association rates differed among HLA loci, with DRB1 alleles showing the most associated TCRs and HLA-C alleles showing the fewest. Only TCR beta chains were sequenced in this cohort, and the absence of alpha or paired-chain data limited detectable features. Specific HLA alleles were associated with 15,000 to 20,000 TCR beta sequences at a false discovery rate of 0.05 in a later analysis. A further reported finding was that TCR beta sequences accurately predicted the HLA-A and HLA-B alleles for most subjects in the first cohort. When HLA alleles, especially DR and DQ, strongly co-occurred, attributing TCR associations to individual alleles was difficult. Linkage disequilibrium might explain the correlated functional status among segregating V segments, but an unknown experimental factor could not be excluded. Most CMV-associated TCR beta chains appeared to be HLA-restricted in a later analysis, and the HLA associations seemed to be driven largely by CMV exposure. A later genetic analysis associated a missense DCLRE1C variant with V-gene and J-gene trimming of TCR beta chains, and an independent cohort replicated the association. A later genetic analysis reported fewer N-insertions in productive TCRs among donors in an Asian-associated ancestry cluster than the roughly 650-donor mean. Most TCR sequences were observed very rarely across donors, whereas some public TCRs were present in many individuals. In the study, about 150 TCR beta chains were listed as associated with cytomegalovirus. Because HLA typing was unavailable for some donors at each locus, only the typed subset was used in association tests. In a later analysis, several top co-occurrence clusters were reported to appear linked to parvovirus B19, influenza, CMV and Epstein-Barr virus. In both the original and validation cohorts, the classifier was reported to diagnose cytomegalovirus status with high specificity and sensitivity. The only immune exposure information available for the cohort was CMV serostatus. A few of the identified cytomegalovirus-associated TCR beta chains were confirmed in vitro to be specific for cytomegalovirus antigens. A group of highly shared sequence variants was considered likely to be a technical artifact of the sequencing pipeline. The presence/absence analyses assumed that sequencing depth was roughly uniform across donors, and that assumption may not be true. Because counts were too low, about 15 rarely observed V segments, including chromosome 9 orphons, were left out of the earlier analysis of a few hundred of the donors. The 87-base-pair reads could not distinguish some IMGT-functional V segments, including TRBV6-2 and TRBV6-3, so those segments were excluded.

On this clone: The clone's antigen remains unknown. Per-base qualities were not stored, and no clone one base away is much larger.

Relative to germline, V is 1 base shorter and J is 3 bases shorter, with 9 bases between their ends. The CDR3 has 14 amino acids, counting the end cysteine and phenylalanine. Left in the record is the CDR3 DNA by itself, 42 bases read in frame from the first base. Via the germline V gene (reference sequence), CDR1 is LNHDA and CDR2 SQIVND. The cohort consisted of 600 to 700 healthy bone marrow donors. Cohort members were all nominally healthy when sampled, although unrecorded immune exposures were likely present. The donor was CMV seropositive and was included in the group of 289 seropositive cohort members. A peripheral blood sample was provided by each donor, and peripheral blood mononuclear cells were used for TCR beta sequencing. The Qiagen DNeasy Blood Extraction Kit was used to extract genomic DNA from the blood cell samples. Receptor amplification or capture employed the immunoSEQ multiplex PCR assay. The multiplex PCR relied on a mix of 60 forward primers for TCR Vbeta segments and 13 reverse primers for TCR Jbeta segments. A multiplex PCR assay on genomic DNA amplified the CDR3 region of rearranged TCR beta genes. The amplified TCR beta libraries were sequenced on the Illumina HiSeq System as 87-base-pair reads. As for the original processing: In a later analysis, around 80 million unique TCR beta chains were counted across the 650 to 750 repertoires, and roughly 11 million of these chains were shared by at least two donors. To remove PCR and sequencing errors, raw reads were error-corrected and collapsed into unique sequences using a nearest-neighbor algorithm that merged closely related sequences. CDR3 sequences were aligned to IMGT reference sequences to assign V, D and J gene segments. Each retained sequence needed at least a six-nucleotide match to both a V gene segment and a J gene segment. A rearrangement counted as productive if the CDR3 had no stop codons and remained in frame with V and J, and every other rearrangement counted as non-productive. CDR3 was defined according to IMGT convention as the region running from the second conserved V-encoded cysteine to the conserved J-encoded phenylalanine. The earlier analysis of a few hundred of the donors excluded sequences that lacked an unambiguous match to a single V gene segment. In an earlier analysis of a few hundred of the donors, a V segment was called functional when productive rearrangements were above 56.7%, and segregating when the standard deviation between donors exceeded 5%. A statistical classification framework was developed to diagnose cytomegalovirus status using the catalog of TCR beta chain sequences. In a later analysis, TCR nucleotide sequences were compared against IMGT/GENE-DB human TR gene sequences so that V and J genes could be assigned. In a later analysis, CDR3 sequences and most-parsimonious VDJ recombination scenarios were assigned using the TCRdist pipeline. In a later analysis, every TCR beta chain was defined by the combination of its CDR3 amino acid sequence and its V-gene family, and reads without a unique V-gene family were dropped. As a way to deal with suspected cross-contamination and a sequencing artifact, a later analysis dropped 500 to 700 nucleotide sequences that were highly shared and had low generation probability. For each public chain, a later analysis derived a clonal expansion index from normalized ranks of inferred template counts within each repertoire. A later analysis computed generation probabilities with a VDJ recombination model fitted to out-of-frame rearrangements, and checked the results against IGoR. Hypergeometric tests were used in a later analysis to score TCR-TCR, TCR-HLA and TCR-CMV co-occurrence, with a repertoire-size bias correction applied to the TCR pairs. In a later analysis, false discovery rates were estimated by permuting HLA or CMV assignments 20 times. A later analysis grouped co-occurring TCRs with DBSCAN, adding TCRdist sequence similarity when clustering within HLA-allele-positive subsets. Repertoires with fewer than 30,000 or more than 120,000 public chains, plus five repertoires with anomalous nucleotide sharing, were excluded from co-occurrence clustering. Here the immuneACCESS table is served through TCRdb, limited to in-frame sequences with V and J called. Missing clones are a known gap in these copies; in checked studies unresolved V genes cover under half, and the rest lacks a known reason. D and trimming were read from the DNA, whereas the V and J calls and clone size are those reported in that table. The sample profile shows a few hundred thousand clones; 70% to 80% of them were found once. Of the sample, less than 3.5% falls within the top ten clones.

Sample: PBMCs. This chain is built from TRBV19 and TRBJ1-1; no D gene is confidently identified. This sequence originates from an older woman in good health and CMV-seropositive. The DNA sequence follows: TGTGCCAGTAGTATAGGGGCGAGGGACACTGAAGCTTTCTTT. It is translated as CASSIGARDTEAFF.